The subject of this entry is one TCR beta chain. Its target is unknown. The data are from a study of shared clonotypes between healthy human individuals. Findings of the study overall: Clonotypes which were not shared had lower generation probabilities than clonotypes that all four donors shared.

Under the authors' procedure: For the immunoSEQ data, sequences were junction-only without quality scores, so filtering differed. Repertoires were generated with immunoSEQ multiplex PCR, while TCRdb's copy carries only in-frame clones and drops some. V, J and clone size derive from that table, while D and trimming were established from the DNA sequence. Among approximately 240,000 clones listed, under 80% were seen once. This CDR3 is built from 12 residues. Trimming shortened V by 3 bases and J by 6 bases, and 5 bases separated the two germline ends. Germline-derived CDR1 and CDR2 are SGHTA and FQGNSA. CD4+ cells were split into CD45RA+ naive and CD45RA-negative memory subsets.

The chain employs TRBV7-2 and TRBJ2-2; D is unresolved. The specimen was memory CD4+ T cells sorted from blood. The subset here: CD45RA-negative fraction. The origin of this receptor is a man aged 25 to 40 in good health. CDR3 coding DNA: TGTGCCAGCAGCTTCGGTGCCGGGGAGCTGTTTTTT. As protein: CASSFGAGELFF.